The sequence of this T cell receptor (beta chain) was determined in a study of T cell responses to AZD1222 COVID-19 vaccine. Study results and limitations: Recipients of two AZD1222 doses showed rising Spike-specific TCR breadth and depth. In a largely white British group with more females than males, clonal diversity was possibly underestimated. Reports say nearly half of spike-specific TCRs go after unmutated variant regions.

Analysis merged second doses at about 4 or about 12 weeks. Comment on this clone: What it binds is not known.

V gave up 6 bases and J gave up 4 bases, with 13 bases separating them. Germline lookup yields CDR1 LNHDA and CDR2 SQIVND (reference sequence). CDR3 length: 14 amino acids. Clones were sequenced by immunoSEQ multiplex PCR, and TCRdb holds only the in-frame ones, with some missing. Of under 150,000 clones listed, 88% are singletons. This specimen consisted of peripheral blood, obtained 28 days after the second AZD1222 dose. The J gene is TRBJ1-3, the V gene TRBV19, with D possibly TRBD1 on 6 matching bases. The TCR originated in an adult who received the AZD1222 COVID-19 vaccine. CDR3 nucleotides: TGTGCCAGTAGCGACACAGGGCGCGGAAACACCATATATTTT. It is translated as CASSDTGRGNTIYF.